This TCR beta chain is from a study of T cells in localized non-small cell lung cancer. Using immunoSEQ multiplex PCR, the repertoire was profiled, and TCRdb retains in-frame clones only, with some absent. The sample has approximately 30,000 clones, nearly 90% seen once. Study-level points and caveats: A raised T cell density in blood coincided with lengthier overall survival. There was higher T cell clonality in uninvolved adjacent lung than in tumor, and it was highest there. Sequence data derive from only one tumor region, so heterogeneity remains possible.

With regard to this clone: Antigen: not known.

CDR3 length equals 15 residues. Germline loops: CDR1 MNHNS, CDR2 SASEGT. The V and J ends lost 1 base and 1 base respectively, with 10 bases between them. The rearrangement links TRBV6-1 to TRBJ2-5; D is perhaps TRBD1 or TRBD2 (5 bases each). Source: peripheral blood mononuclear cells, taken before any cancer treatment. This TCR was recovered from a woman aged 35 to 70 with stage III lung adenocarcinoma. DNA of the CDR3: TGTGCCAGCAGTGAAGTGCGAGGGACCCAAGAGACCCAGTACTTC. It specifies CASSEVRGTQETQYF.